The 20 T cell receptor beta chains below were found in one sample sequenced in a study of T-cell reconstitution after alpha-beta-depleted transplantation in children (dated by TCRdb to the mid-2010s). The library was generated by PCR. For sequencing, an Illumina HiSeq 2500 was employed. To normalize quantification of the TCRbeta repertoire, the TCR libraries were built with molecular barcoding that relied on unique molecular identifiers. TCRdb ran its own pipeline on the public reads, namely fastp trimming at Q25 and MiXCR clone calling, and kept in-frame beta chains. Rows with one shared CDR3 protein collapse into an entry with the most common genes and DNA. The sample table holds about 270,000 distinct CDR3 sequences, of which 9.9% were seen once. The top ten clones comprise around 10% of the sample. The material was PBMCs from the stem cell graft donor, obtained from the stem cell graft. The receptors were gathered from a human donor who donated a stem cell graft to a child with SCID.

The V gene is TRBV7-2, the J gene TRBJ2-2; D ambiguous. Germline V gene data show CDR1 as SGHTA and CDR2 as FQGNSA. The CDR3 covers 15 residues. The V gene lost 6 bases and the J gene lost 2 bases, with 13 bases spanning the gap. CDR3 in DNA: TGTGCCAGCAGTTTAAGGAAGGGAAACACCGGGGAGCTGTTTTTT. Protein product: CASSLRKGNTGELFF.

This clonotype was recorded at least ten times. The chain uses TRBV7-8 and TRBJ2-2; the match to TRBD2 covers 10 bases. Germline V lookup: CDR1 SGHVS, CDR2 FQNEAQ. CDR3 length: 18 amino acids. Losses at the gene ends were 1 base for V and 1 base for J; bases not matched to a gene: 6. The CDR3 DNA is TGTGCCAGCAGCTTAGGGAGGAAGCGGGGGGGGAACACCGGGGAGCTGTTTTTT. Translated, it gives CASSLGRKRGGNTGELFF.

This chain connects TRBV5-4 to TRBJ2-2; possibly TRBD1 for D (6 bases). This CDR3 spans 14 amino acids. Germline CDR1 reads SGHNT; CDR2 reads YYREEE (reference sequence). The germline V and J ends were trimmed by 4 bases and 4 bases, with 11 bases remaining between them. The CDR3 reads CASSRGHGTGELFF. In DNA form, the CDR3 reads TGTGCCAGCAGCCGGGGACACGGCACCGGGGAGCTGTTTTTT.

Many counts were recorded for this clonotype. The gene calls are TRBV18 and TRBJ2-3, with D uncertain. The length of the CDR3 is 13 residues. Germline CDR1 and CDR2: KGHSH and LQKENI. Between the trimmed V and J ends, which lost 5 bases and 0 bases, there was a span of 6 bases. CDR3 nucleotide sequence: TGTGCCAGCTCATCCACTAGCACAGATACGCAGTATTTT. Translated, it gives CASSSTSTDTQYF.

The chain joins TRBV7-2 to TRBJ2-5; D possibly corresponds to TRBD2 (6 bases). The germline V gene has CDR1 SGHTA and CDR2 FQGNSA. This CDR3 region has 15 residues. V lost 1 base and J lost 0, with 9 bases in between. The CDR3 loop reads CASSLVAEHQETQYF. CDR3 bases: TGTGCCAGCAGCTTAGTAGCGGAACACCAAGAGACCCAGTACTTC.

The chain combines TRBV12-3 or TRBV12-4 with TRBJ1-5; no firm D call. The CDR3 totals 14 residues. V dropped 3 bases and J dropped 5 bases, with 11 bases sitting between them. CDR3 nucleotide sequence: TGTGCCAGCAGTTTTGGGGAGGGTGATCAGCCCCAGCATTTT. This codes for CASSFGEGDQPQHF.

In its sample, this clonotype was seen a few times. The V and J genes are TRBV29-1 and TRBJ1-5, with unresolved D. The CDR3 contains 13 residues. CDR1 SQVTM and CDR2 ANQGSEA come from the germline V gene. V was shortened by 3 bases and J by 4 bases, with 10 bases between the two germline ends. The CDR3 spells CSVELGVNQPQHF. As DNA, the CDR3 is TGCAGCGTTGAGTTAGGTGTTAATCAGCCCCAGCATTTT.

This clonotype showed up just a few times. The CDR3 spells CASSYGRAENTEAFF. The CDR3 DNA reads TGCGCCAGCAGCTACGGACGGGCGGAAAACACTGAAGCTTTCTTT. J is TRBJ1-1 and V is TRBV5-1; D uncertain. In germline, CDR1 is SGHRS, CDR2 YFSETQ. This CDR3 region has 15 residues. Trimming removed 3 bases at V and 2 bases at J, with 14 bases between. The whole variable domain, remainder taken from reference TRBV5-1 and TRBJ1-1, is KAGVTQTPRYLIKTRGQQVTLSCSPISGHRSVSWYQQTPGQGLQFLFEYFSETQRNKGNFPGRFSGRQFSNSRSEMNVSTLELGDSALYLCASSYGRAENTEAFFGQGTRLTVV.

The table lists this clonotype with a few counts. The V call is TRBV12-3 or TRBV12-4, the J call TRBJ2-3, with TRBD1 matching 9 bases. The length of the CDR3 is 17 residues. With V trimmed by 5 bases and J by 5 bases, 14 bases remained unmatched. DNA for the CDR3: TGTGCCAGCAGTCAGGGGGACAGGGAATGGTTGGTAGATACGCAGTATTTT. Translating gives CASSQGDREWLVDTQYF.

The table lists this clonotype with a few counts. This chain links TRBV20-1 with TRBJ1-4; 7 nucleotides agree with TRBD1. This CDR3 comprises 14 residues. The germline V gene encodes CDR1 DFQATT and CDR2 SNEGSKA (reference sequence). Trimming took 5 bases from V and 6 from J; bases not matched to a gene: 9. CDR3 sequence: CSAPRRGRDEKLFF. CDR3 sequence (DNA): TGCAGTGCTCCAAGAAGGGGGCGCGATGAAAAACTGTTTTTT.

In this sample, this clonotype turned up many times. The V and J genes are TRBV5-8 and TRBJ2-1; D may be TRBD1 or TRBD2 (5 bases each). The CDR3 is 15 residues long. The germline gives CDR1 SGHTS, CDR2 YDEGEE. Trimming took off 2 bases at V and 0 bases at J, with 9 bases between the two ends. DNA for the CDR3: TGTGCCAGCAGCTTTGGGGGTAGCTCCTACAATGAGCAGTTCTTC. This codes for CASSFGGSSYNEQFF.

Here the CDR3 reads CASSSTGTTQYF. CDR3 DNA: TGTGCCAGCAGTTCAACCGGGACCACGCAGTATTTT. The chain uses TRBV12-3 or TRBV12-4 and TRBJ2-3, with D tentatively TRBD1 or TRBD2 (5 bases each). Between the trimmed V and J ends, which lost 4 bases and 9 bases, there was a span of 11 bases. The CDR3 length is 12 residues.

The table lists this clonotype with many counts. V gene TRBV7-6 combines with J gene TRBJ1-1; D is undetermined. CDR3 size: 16 residues. CDR1 is SGHVS, CDR2 FNYEAQ, per germline. V lost 5 bases and J 4 bases, leaving 20 bases between the germline ends. CDR3 region: CASSPRGGITTTEAFF. For the CDR3, the DNA is TGTGCCAGCAGCCCACGGGGAGGGATTACGACCACTGAAGCTTTCTTT.

The V gene is TRBV4-1, the J gene TRBJ2-7, with TRBD1 identical over 10 bases. Germline trimming cut 5 bases from V and 2 bases from J; bases unmatched to any gene: 9. The CDR3 is 16 amino acids. Germline-derived CDR1 and CDR2 are MGHRA and YSYEKL. The CDR3 DNA follows: TGCGCCAGCAGCGTCACGTACGGACAGGGGGCCTACGAGCAGTACTTC. The encoded protein is CASSVTYGQGAYEQYF.

This clonotype was recorded many times. The J gene is TRBJ2-1, the V gene TRBV6-5, with D possibly matching TRBD1 (5 bases). Germline CDR1 is MNHEY and CDR2 is SVGAGI. CDR3 length: 14 residues. V gave up 0 bases and J gave up 4 bases, with 7 bases separating them. The CDR3 reads CASSYSNRYNEQFF. Here the CDR3 DNA reads TGTGCCAGCAGTTACTCGAACAGGTACAATGAGCAGTTCTTC.

The chain carries TRBV6-2 or TRBV6-3 and TRBJ2-7; the D gene is possibly TRBD2 (6 bases). V lost 0 bases and J lost 6, with 6 bases in between. The CDR3 runs to 12 residues. Germline values: CDR1 MNHEY, CDR2 SVGEGT. As DNA, the CDR3 is TGTGCCAGCAGTTACTCGCGGGGCGAGCAGTACTTC. This sequence encodes CASSYSRGEQYF.

This clonotype was counted a few times. The V call is TRBV5-1, the J call TRBJ1-3; TRBD1 might be the D (5 bases). Per the germline V gene, CDR1 is SGHRS and CDR2 is YFSETQ. V dropped 3 bases and J dropped 0 bases, with 10 bases sitting between them. The CDR3 contains 15 residues. The CDR3 region is CASSSQESSGNTIYF. The CDR3 DNA follows: TGCGCCAGCAGCTCACAGGAGAGCTCTGGAAACACCATATATTTT.

V gene TRBV6-2 or TRBV6-3 combines with J gene TRBJ2-1; the D is unclear. The CDR3 extends over 10 amino acids. Per germline, CDR1 MNHEY and CDR2 SVGEGT. The V and J ends lost 4 bases and 12 bases respectively, with 7 bases between them. CDR3 bases: TGTGCCAGCAGTTCCTCCAGGCAGTTCTTC. Its protein is CASSSSRQFF.

The genes are TRBV5-1 and TRBJ2-1; 16 bases agree with TRBD2. CDR3 length: 16 residues. The V and J ends lost 6 bases and 5 bases, in that order; junction bases with no gene match: 5. The germline CDR1 and CDR2 sequences are SGHRS and YFSETQ. The CDR3 nucleotides are TGCGCCAGCATGGGACTAGCGGGGGGGCTGCACAATGAGCAGTTCTTC. Amino acids: CASMGLAGGLHNEQFF.

There are many counts of this clonotype. The V gene is TRBV5-1, the J gene TRBJ1-2; D is unresolved. The CDR3 runs to 13 residues. V lost 4 bases and J 5 bases, leaving 12 bases between the germline ends. Germline-derived CDR1 and CDR2 are SGHRS and YFSETQ. This CDR3 reads CASSNEIPYGYTF. CDR3 bases: TGCGCCAGCAGCAATGAGATACCTTATGGCTACACCTTC. Variable domain in full (rest from reference TRBV5-1 and TRBJ1-2): KAGVTQTPRYLIKTRGQQVTLSCSPISGHRSVSWYQQTPGQGLQFLFEYFSETQRNKGNFPGRFSGRQFSNSRSEMNVSTLELGDSALYLCASSNEIPYGYTFGSGTRLTVV.